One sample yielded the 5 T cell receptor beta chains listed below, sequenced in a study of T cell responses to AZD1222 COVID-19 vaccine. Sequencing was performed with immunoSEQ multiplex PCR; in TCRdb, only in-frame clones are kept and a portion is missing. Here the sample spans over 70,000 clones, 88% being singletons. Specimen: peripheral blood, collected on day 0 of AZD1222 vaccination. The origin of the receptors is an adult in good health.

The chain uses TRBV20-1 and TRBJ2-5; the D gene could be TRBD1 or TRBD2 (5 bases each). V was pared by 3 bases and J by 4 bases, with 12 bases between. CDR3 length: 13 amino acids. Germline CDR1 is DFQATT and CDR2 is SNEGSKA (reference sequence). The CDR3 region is CSASGTSGETQYF. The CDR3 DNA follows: TGCAGTGCTAGTGGGACCTCGGGAGAGACCCAGTACTTC.

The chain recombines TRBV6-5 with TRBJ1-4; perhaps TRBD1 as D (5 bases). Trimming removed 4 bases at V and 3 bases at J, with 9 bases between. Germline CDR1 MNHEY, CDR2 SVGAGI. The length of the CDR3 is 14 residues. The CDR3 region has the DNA TGTGCCAGCAGTTTGAGGGGCCCTAATGAAAAACTGTTTTTT. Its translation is CASSLRGPNEKLFF.

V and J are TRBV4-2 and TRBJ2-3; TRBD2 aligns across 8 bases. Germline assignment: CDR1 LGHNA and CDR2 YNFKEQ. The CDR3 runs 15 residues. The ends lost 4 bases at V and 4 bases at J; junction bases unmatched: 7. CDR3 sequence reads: CASSRGSGNSDTQYF. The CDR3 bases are TGTGCCAGCAGCCGCGGTAGCGGGAACTCAGATACGCAGTATTTT.

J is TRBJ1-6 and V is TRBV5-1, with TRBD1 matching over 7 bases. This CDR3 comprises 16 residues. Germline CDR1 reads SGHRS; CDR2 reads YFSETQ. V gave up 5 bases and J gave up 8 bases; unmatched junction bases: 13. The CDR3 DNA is TGCGCCAGCAGTTCAACGGGGACAGAATTACATTCACCCCTCCACTTT. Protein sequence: CASSSTGTELHSPLHF.

Here the CDR3 DNA reads TGTGCCAGCAGCCCCGGCCGGAGGTACACTGAAGCTTTCTTT. Encoded protein: CASSPGRRYTEAFF. V and J are TRBV7-9 and TRBJ1-1; no definite D call. V lost 5 bases and J lost 3, with 13 bases in between. This CDR3 contains 14 residues. The germline V gene encodes CDR1 SEHNR and CDR2 FQNEAQ (reference sequence).